A few counts support the clone carrying this T cell receptor (beta chain). The antigen remains unidentified. The data belong to a study of HIV-infected patients and healthy controls. General observations from the study: The authors saw processing only sixteen HIV-infected individuals as a major limitation on generality. During therapy, HIV-associated CDR3s fell significantly in frequency, while CMV-associated CDR3s did not change significantly.

Trimming left V 5 bases short and J 2 bases short, with 13 bases between. The CDR3 has 15 amino acids. The germline V gene encodes CDR1 KGHDR and CDR2 SFDVKD. Approximately 500 ng RNA was reverse transcribed with alpha and beta constant-region primers. Separate chain-specific third strand synthesis with multiplexing indices produced the alpha and beta libraries. A 5' RACE adapter with a random hexamer and the SP2 primer site was joined to cDNA. Second strand DNA was synthesized using a primer at the SP2 site. One entry per CDR3 protein results from TCRdb running MiXCR on the 5' RACE reads. Here the sample spans approximately 14,000 distinct CDR3 sequences, roughly 9.9% being singletons. No cell fractionation was done, so the repertoire covers all unsorted peripheral blood T cells.

The sequence came from an adult in good health. The chain couples TRBV24-1 to TRBJ2-3; weak D call: TRBD1 (6 bases). Sequencing input: blood. CDR3 amino acids: CATSGSDRVTDTQYF. For the CDR3, the DNA is TGTGCCACCAGTGGTTCGGACAGAGTCACAGATACGCAGTATTTT.